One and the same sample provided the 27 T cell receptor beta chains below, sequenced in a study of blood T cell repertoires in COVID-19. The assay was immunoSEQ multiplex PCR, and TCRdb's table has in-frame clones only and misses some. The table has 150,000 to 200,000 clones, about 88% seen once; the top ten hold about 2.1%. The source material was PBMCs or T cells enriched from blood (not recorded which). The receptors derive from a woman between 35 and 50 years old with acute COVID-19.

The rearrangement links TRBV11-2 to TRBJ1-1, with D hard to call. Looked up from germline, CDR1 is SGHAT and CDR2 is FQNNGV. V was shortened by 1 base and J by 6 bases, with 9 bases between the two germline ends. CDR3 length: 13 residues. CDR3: CASSLVTGSEAFF. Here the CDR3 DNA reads TGTGCCAGCAGCTTAGTGACGGGGTCTGAAGCTTTCTTT.

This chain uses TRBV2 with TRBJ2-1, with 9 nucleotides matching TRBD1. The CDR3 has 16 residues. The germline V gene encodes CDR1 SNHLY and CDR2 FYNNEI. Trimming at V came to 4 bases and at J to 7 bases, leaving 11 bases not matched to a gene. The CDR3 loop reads CASSVKSQGALNEQFF. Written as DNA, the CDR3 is TGTGCCAGCAGTGTCAAGTCACAGGGGGCTTTGAATGAGCAGTTCTTC.

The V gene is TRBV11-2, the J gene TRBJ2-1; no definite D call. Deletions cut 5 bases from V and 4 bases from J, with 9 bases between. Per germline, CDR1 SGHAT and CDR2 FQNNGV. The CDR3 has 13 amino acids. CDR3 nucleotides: TGTGCCAGCAGCAAAGAGCTTTACAATGAGCAGTTCTTC. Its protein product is CASSKELYNEQFF.

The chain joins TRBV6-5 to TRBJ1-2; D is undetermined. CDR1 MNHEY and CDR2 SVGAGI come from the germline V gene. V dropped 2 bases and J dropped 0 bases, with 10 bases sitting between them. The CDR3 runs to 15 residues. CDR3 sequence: CASSYVHPANYGYTF. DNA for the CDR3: TGTGCCAGCAGTTACGTCCACCCAGCTAACTATGGCTACACCTTC.

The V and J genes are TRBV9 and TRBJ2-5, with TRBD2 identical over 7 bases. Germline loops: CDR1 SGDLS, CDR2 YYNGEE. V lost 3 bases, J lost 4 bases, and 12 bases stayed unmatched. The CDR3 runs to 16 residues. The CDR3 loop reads CASSAGGFWEGETQYF. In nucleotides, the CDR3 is TGTGCCAGCAGCGCTGGGGGTTTTTGGGAGGGAGAGACCCAGTACTTC.

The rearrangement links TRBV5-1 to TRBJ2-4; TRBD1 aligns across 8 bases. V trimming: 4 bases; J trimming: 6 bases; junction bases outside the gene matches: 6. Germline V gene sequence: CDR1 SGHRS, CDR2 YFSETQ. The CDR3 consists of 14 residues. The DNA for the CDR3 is TGCGCCAGCAGCCCAGGACAGGGACTAAACATTCAGTACTTC. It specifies CASSPGQGLNIQYF.

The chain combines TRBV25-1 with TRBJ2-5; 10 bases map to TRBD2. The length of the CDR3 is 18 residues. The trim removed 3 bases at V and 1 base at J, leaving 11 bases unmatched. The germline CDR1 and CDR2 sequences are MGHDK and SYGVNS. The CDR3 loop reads CASSDEKETSGFQETQYF. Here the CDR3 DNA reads TGTGCCAGCAGTGATGAAAAAGAGACTAGCGGGTTCCAAGAGACCCAGTACTTC.

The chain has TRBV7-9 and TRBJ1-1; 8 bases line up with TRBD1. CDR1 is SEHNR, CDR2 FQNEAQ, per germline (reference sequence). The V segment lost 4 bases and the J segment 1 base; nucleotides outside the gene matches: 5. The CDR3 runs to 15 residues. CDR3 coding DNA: TGTGCCAGCAGCTCCGGACAGGGAACGAACACTGAAGCTTTCTTT. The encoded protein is CASSSGQGTNTEAFF.

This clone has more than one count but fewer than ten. CDR3 protein: CASSLQGALGQPQHF. CDR3 coding DNA: TGTGCCAGTAGTTTACAGGGGGCTTTAGGACAGCCCCAGCATTTT. V is TRBV19 and J is TRBJ1-5; 9 bases agree with TRBD1. The V gene's germline CDR1 is LNHDA and CDR2 SQIVND (reference sequence). With V trimmed by 5 bases and J by 7 bases, 9 bases remained unmatched. This CDR3 is built from 15 residues.

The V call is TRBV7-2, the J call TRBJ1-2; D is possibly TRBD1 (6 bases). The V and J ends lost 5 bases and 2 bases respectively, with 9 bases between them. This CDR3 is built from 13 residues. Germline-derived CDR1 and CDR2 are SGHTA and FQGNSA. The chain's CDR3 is CASSTTGNYGYTF. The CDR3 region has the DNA TGTGCCAGCAGCACCACAGGGAACTATGGCTACACCTTC.

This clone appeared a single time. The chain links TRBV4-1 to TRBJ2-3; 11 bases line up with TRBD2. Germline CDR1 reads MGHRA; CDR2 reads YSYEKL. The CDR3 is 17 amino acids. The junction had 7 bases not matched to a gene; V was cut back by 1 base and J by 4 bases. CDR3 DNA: TGCGCCAGCAGCCAAGGGTTAGCGGGAGGGCCCTCAGATACGCAGTATTTT. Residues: CASSQGLAGGPSDTQYF.

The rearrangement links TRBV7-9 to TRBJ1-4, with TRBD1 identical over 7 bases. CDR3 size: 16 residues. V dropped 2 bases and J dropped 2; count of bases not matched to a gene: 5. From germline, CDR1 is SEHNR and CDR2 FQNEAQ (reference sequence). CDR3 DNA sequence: TGTGCCAGCAGCTTAACAGGGGAGGTGACTAATGAAAAACTGTTTTTT. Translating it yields CASSLTGEVTNEKLFF.

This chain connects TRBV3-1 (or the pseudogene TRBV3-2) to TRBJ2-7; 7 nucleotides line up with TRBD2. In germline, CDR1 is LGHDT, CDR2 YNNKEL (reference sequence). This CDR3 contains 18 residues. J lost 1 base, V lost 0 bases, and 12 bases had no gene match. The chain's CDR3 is CASSQEGFIAGRSYEQYF. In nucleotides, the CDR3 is TGTGCCAGCAGCCAAGAGGGATTTATAGCGGGCCGTTCCTACGAGCAGTACTTC.

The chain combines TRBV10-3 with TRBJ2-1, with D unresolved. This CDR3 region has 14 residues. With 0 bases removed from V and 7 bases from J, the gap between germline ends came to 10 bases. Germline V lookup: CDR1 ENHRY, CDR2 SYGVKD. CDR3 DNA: TGTGCCATCAGTGAGTCGGTCCTAGATAATGAGCAGTTCTTC. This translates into CAISESVLDNEQFF.

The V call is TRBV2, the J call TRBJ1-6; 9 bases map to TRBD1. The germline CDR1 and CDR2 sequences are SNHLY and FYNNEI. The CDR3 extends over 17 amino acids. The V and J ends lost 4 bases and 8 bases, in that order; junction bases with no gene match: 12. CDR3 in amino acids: CASSGQGQGRVDSPLHF. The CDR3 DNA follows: TGTGCCAGCAGTGGCCAGGGACAGGGAAGGGTAGATTCACCCCTCCACTTT.

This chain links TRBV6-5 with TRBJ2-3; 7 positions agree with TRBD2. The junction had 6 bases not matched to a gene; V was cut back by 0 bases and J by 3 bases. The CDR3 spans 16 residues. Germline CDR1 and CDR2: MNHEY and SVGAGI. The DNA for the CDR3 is TGTGCCAGCAGTTACTCGAGGCTAGCGGCTACAGATACGCAGTATTTT. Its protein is CASSYSRLAATDTQYF.

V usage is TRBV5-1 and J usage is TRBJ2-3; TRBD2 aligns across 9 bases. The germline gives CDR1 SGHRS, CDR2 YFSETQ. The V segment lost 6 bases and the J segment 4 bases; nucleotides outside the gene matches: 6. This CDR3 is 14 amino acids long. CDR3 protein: CASIPGGGADTQYF. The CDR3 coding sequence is TGCGCCAGCATACCGGGCGGGGGGGCAGATACGCAGTATTTT.

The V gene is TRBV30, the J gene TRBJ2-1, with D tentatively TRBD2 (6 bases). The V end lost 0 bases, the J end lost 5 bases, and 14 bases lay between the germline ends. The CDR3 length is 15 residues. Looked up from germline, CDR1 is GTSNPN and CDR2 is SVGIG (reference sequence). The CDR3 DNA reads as TGTGCCTGGAGTGTACTTGCGGGAACCCACAATGAGCAGTTCTTC. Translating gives CAWSVLAGTHNEQFF.

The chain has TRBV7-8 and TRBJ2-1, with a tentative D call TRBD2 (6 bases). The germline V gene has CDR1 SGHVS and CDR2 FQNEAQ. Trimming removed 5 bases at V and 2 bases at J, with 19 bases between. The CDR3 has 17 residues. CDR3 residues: CASSERAGLAPYNEQFF. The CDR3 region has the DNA TGTGCCAGCAGCGAAAGAGCGGGTCTAGCCCCCTACAATGAGCAGTTCTTC.

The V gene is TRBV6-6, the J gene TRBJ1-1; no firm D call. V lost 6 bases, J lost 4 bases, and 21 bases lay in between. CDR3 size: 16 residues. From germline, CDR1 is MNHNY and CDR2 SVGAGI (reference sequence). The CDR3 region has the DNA TGTGCCAGCAGCTCGGTCTATATGGAAGGGAGCACTGAAGCTTTCTTT. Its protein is CASSSVYMEGSTEAFF.

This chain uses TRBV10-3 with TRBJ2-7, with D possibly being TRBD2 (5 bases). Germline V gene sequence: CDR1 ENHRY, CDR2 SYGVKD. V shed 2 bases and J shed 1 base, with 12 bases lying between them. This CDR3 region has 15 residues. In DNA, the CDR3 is TGTGCCATCAGTGAGAAGGGTGGAGGTTCCTACGAGCAGTACTTC. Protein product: CAISEKGGGSYEQYF.

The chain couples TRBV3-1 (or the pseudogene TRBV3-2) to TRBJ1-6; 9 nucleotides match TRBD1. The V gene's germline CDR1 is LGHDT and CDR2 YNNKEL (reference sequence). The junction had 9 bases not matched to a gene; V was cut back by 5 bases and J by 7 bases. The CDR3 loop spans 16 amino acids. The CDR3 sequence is CASSSGTGFSNSPLHF. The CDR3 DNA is TGTGCCAGCAGCTCCGGGACAGGGTTTTCGAATTCACCCCTCCACTTT.

CDR3 nucleotide sequence: TGTGCCAGCAGTTACCACAGGGGCTTCAGCACTGAAGCTTTCTTT. Translation gives CASSYHRGFSTEAFF. V usage is TRBV27 and J usage is TRBJ1-1, with 7 bases identical to TRBD1. CDR1 and CDR2 from the germline V gene are MNHEY and SMNVEV (reference sequence). CDR3 length: 15 residues. After removal of 4 bases from V and 4 bases from J, the junction contained 9 bases not matched to a gene.

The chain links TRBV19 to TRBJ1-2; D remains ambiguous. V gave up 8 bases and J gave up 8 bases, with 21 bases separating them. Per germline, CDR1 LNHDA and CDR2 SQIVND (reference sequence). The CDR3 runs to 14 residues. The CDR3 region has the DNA TGTGCCAGTCGTGGAGGGAAAAACGTCTGGGGCTACACCTTC. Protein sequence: CASRGGKNVWGYTF.

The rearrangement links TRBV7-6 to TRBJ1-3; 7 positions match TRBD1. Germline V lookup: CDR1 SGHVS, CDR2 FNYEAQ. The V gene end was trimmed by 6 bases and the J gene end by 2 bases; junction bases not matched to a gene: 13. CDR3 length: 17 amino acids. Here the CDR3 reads CASSLLPQGDTGNTIYF. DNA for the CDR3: TGTGCCAGCAGTTTATTGCCTCAGGGGGATACTGGAAACACCATATATTTT.

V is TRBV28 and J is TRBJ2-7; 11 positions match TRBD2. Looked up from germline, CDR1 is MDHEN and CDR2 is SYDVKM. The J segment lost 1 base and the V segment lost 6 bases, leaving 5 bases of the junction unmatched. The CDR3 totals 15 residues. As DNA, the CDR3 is TGTGCCAGCAGCCCCGGGACTAGCGGATCCTACGAGCAGTACTTC. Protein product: CASSPGTSGSYEQYF.

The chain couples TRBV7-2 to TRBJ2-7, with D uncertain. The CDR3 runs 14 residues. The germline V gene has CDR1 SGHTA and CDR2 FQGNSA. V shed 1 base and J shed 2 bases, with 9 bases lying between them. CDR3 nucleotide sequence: TGTGCCAGCAGCTTAGGCGCCTTCGCCTACGAGCAGTACTTC. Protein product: CASSLGAFAYEQYF.